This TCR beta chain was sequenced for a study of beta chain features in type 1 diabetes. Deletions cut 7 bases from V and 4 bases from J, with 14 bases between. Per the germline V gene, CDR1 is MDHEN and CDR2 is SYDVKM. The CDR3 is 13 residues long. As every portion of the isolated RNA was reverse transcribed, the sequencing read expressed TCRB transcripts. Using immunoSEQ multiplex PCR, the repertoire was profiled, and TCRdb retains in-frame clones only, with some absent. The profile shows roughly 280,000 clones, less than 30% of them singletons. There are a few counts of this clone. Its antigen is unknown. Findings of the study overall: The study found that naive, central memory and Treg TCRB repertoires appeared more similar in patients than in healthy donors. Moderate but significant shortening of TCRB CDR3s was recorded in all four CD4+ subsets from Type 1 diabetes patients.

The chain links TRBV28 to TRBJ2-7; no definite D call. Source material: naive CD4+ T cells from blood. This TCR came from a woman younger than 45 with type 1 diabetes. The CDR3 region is CASTTDSNYEQYF. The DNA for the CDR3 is TGTGCCAGCACCACTGACTCTAATTACGAGCAGTACTTC.